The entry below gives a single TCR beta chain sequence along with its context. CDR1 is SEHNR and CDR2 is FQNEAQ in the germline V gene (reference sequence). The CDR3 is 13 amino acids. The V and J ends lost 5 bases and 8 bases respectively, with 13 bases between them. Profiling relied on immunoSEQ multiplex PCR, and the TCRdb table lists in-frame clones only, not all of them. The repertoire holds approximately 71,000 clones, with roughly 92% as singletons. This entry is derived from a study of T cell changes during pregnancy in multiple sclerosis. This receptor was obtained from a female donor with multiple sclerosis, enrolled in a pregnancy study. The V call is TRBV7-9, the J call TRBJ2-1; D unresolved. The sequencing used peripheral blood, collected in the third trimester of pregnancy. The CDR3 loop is CASSLGPMDEQFF. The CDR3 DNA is TGTGCCAGCAGCCTGGGCCCCATGGATGAGCAGTTCTTC.